This T cell receptor beta chain was recorded in a study of cytomegalovirus exposure and HLA in healthy donors. This CDR3 is built from 12 residues. The V gene's germline CDR1 is SGHNT and CDR2 YYREEE (reference sequence). Trimming cost V 5 bases and J 6 bases; bases outside gene matches: 3. Primers: 60 Vbeta forward and 13 Jbeta reverse. Produced via immunoSEQ multiplex PCR; TCRdb's table is partial and in-frame only. The sample shows some 120,000 clones, roughly 81% of them seen only once. The sequenced sample consisted of PBMCs. The sequence came from a woman aged 25-40 years in good health and CMV-seronegative. The chain employs TRBV5-4 and TRBJ1-2; TRBD1 aligns across 8 bases. The DNA of the CDR3 is TGTGCCAGCAGGGTGACAGGGGATGGCTACACCTTC. Translated: CASRVTGDGYTF.